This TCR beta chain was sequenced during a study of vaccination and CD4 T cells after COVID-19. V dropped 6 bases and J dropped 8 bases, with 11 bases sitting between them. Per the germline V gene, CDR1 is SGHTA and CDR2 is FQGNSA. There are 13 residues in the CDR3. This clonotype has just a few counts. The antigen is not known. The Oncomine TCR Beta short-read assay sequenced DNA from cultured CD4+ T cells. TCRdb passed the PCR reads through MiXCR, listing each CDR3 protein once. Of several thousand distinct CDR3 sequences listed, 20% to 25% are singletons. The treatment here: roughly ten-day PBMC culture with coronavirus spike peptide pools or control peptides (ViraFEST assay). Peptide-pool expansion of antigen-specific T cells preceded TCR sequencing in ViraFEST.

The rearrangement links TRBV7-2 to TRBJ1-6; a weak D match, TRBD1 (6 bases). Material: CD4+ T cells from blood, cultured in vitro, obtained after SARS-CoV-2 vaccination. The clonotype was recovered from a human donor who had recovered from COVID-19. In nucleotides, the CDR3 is TGTGCCAGCAGGGCAGGGGACGATTCACCCCTCCACTTT. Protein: CASRAGDDSPLHF.